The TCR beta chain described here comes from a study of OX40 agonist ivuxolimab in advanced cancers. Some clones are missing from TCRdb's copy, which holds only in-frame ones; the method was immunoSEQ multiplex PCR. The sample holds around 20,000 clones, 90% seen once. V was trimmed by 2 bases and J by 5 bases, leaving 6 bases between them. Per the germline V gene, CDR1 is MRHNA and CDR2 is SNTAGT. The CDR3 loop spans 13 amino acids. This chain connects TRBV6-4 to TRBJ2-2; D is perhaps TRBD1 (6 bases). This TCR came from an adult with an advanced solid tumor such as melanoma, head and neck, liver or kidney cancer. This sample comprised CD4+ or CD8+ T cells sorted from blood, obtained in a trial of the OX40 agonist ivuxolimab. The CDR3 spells CASSDGTTGELFF. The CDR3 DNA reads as TGTGCCAGCAGTGACGGGACAACCGGGGAGCTGTTTTTT.